The T cell receptor beta chain under discussion was sequenced for a study of blood T cells in healthy people across ages. The germline CDR1 and CDR2 sequences are SGHRS and YFSETQ. CDR3 length: 16 residues. The authors ran a second PCR of about 6 to 11 cycles using a sample-barcoded 5' primer and a J-beta primer mix. TCRdb re-derived calls from the 5' RACE reads in MiXCR, one entry per CDR3 protein. The table lists more than 900,000 distinct CDR3 sequences, less than 25% of them singletons. The same sample was also studied in work on T cells of mothers and their children.

The TCR sequence derives from a girl aged 2 to 10 in good health. The rearrangement uses TRBV5-1 and TRBJ2-5; 10 nucleotides align to TRBD2. The DNA end favors TRBJ2-7, so the J call may be wrong. Source material: blood. The CDR3 reads CASSAGLAGENYEQYF. The CDR3 nucleotides are TGCGCCAGCAGCGCGGGGCTAGCGGGGGAAAATTACGAGCAGTACTTC.